One TCR beta chain is described in this entry. These data originate in a study of OX40 agonist ivuxolimab in advanced cancers. Study details: Previous treatment with anti-PD-1, anti-PD-L1 or anti-CTLA-4 therapy was allowed; roughly 40% had received some. Partial responses were seen in three patients, one with hepatocellular carcinoma and two with cutaneous melanoma.

This CDR3 has 15 amino acids. Per the germline V gene, CDR1 is SGHTA and CDR2 is FQGNSA. Trimming pared 5 bases from V and 0 bases from J, leaving 11 bases between. TCRdb keeps only in-frame clones here, not all; method: immunoSEQ multiplex PCR. The sample comprises 60,000 to 80,000 clones, roughly 82% of which are singletons, and 1.5% to 2% rests with the top ten. The rearrangement joins TRBV7-2 to TRBJ2-1; D is perhaps TRBD1 (6 bases). The sequencing here drew on CD4+ or CD8+ T cells sorted from blood, taken in a trial of the OX40 agonist ivuxolimab. The TCR originated in an adult with an advanced solid tumor such as melanoma, head and neck, liver or kidney cancer. CDR3 in DNA: TGTGCCAGCAGCCCTGACAGGATCTCCTACAATGAGCAGTTCTTC. Translating it yields CASSPDRISYNEQFF.